The 6 T cell receptor beta chains below come from one sample, sequenced in a study of OX40 agonist ivuxolimab in advanced cancers. The table came from immunoSEQ multiplex PCR; TCRdb's copy has only in-frame clones and leaves some out. The profile shows about 96,000 clones, 90% of them singletons. Sample: CD4+ or CD8+ T cells sorted from blood, taken in a trial of the OX40 agonist ivuxolimab. Receptors were obtained from an adult with an advanced solid tumor such as melanoma, head and neck, liver or kidney cancer.

V and J are TRBV7-2 and TRBJ2-7; tentative D call: TRBD2 (6 bases). CDR1 and CDR2 (germline): SGHTA, FQGNSA. This CDR3 has 14 amino acids. V lost 3 bases, J lost 2 bases, and 11 bases lay in between. CDR3 sequence reads: CASSFSGGAYEQYF. In DNA, the CDR3 is TGTGCCAGCAGCTTTAGCGGAGGGGCCTACGAGCAGTACTTC.

This clone was counted between two and nine times. The chain couples TRBV11-3 to TRBJ1-1; D not certain. The V gene's germline CDR1 is SGHNT and CDR2 YENEEA. This CDR3 comprises 16 residues. Trimming took 1 base from V and 0 from J, leaving 12 bases between them. Here the CDR3 reads CASSLAPDVMNTEAFF. The CDR3 nucleotides read TGTGCCAGCAGCTTAGCCCCGGACGTAATGAACACTGAAGCTTTCTTT.

This clone occurred once. The rearrangement uses TRBV7-2 and TRBJ1-4; possible D gene TRBD1, 6 bases. Between the trimmed V and J ends, which lost 4 bases and 8 bases, there was a span of 14 bases. This CDR3 spans 14 amino acids. Per germline, CDR1 SGHTA and CDR2 FQGNSA. CDR3 coding DNA: TGTGCCAGCAGCTCACAGGGATCGGAAGAAAAACTGTTTTTT. Encoded protein: CASSSQGSEEKLFF.

The chain couples TRBV30 to TRBJ1-3; TRBD1 matches at 12 bases. V trimming: 5 bases; J trimming: 4 bases; junction bases outside the gene matches: 6. The CDR3 contains 15 residues. The germline V gene has CDR1 GTSNPN and CDR2 SVGIG (reference sequence). This chain's CDR3 is CAWSGTGGAGNTIYF. The CDR3 coding sequence is TGTGCCTGGTCCGGGACAGGGGGCGCGGGAAACACCATATATTTT.

The V gene is TRBV6-1, the J gene TRBJ2-7, with TRBD1 matching over 7 bases. The CDR3 has 15 amino acids. The junction had 9 bases not matched to a gene; V was cut back by 4 bases and J by 3 bases. Germline V gene data show CDR1 as MNHNS and CDR2 as SASEGT. Here the CDR3 DNA reads TGTGCCAGCAGTGTGACAGGGCTGACCCTCTACGAGCAGTACTTC. Amino acids: CASSVTGLTLYEQYF.

This chain connects TRBV18 to TRBJ1-1; 10 bases are shared with TRBD1. V lost 3 bases, J lost 1 base, and 5 bases stayed unmatched. The CDR3 sequence is 16 residues long. CDR1 KGHSH and CDR2 LQKENI come from the germline V gene. CDR3 amino acids: CASSPGTGDRNTEAFF. CDR3 DNA sequence: TGTGCCAGCTCACCCGGGACAGGGGATCGGAACACTGAAGCTTTCTTT.